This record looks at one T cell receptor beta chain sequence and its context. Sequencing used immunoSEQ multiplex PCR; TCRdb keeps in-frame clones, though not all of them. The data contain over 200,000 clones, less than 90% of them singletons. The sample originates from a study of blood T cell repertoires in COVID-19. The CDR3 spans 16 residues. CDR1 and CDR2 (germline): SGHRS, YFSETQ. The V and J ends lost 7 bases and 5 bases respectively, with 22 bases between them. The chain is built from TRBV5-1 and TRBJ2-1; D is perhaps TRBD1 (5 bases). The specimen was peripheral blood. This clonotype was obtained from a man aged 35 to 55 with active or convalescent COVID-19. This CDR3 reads CASHKNPGQLNNEQFF. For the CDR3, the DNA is TGCGCCAGCCATAAAAATCCAGGGCAATTGAACAATGAGCAGTTCTTC.